These T cell receptor beta chains were read from a single sample in a study of T cells in Graves' hyperthyroidism and ophthalmopathy. TCRdb called the multiplex PCR reads again in MiXCR, with one record for every CDR3 protein. The repertoire holds 300,000 or so distinct CDR3 sequences, 15% to 20% seen once, with 55% to 60% in the top ten. Sequenced material: blood. These receptors were taken from a woman aged 55-75 years with Graves' ophthalmopathy. CDR3s include the opening cysteine and the closing phenylalanine or tryptophan. A D gene is named only where the DNA matches it firmly.

CASSAGLDRVYNEQFF | TRBV5-1 | 16 | TRBD1
CASSNRGQANEKLFF | TRBV18 | 15 | -
CNASQGPYNEQFF | TRBV20-1 | 13 | -
CAGGSQPPTPQYF | TRBV28 | 13 | -
CASNLAGGPSEQFF | TRBV5-6 | 14 | TRBD2
CASSTGTGVQPQHF | TRBV11-3 | 14 | TRBD1
CASSQLGRDKETQYF | TRBV4-3 | 15 | -
CASSPSGANYGYTF | TRBV5-1 | 14 | -
CASSQTAGGVDTEAFF | TRBV4-3 | 16 | TRBD1
CASSQRDANSPLHF | TRBV4-1 | 14 | -
CASSQSPGQGATEAFF | TRBV4-1 | 16 | TRBD1
CATSDFAGGNEQYF | TRBV24-1 | 14 | TRBD1
CASSFRGRGDGYTF | TRBV12-3/TRBV12-4 | 14 | -
CASSLLGGNSDSPLHF | TRBV7-2 | 16 | -
CASSISGSSTDTQYF | TRBV28 | 15 | TRBD2
CASSLRRGDYEQYF | TRBV7-2 | 14 | -
CACRGRTDTQYF | TRBV20-1 | 12 | TRBD1
CATSRDPQTRTYEQYF | TRBV15 | 16 | -
CASSSRGLPGNTIYF | TRBV7-2 | 15 | -
CASRRGQGEIETQYF | TRBV27 | 15 | TRBD1
CASSLFPSEKLFF | TRBV27 | 13 | -
CASSQDTSYGELFF | TRBV3-1 | 14 | -
CSAAAGLVREQYF | TRBV20-1 | 13 | -
CASSSTGSSGNTIYF | TRBV5-1 | 15 | TRBD1
CAWSRGQGSTDTQYF | TRBV30 | 15 | TRBD1
CASSYPRGGNTEAFF | TRBV6-9 | 15 | TRBD1
CASSKQGVNRNEKLFF | TRBV27 | 16 | TRBD1
CASSYTQQVSYEQYF | TRBV6-6 | 15 | -